One and the same sample provided the 18 T cell receptor beta chains below, sequenced in a study of blood T cell repertoires in COVID-19. The data were produced by immunoSEQ multiplex PCR, yet TCRdb's version contains in-frame clones alone and is incomplete. This sample carries about 430,000 clones, around nine tenths of them seen once, and the ten largest clones take about 1.4%. The sample comprised PBMCs or T cells enriched from blood (not recorded which). The source is a young woman who had been exposed to COVID-19.

This sequence joins TRBV30 and TRBJ1-5, with TRBD1 matching over 8 bases. After removal of 2 bases from V and 6 bases from J, the junction contained 3 bases not matched to a gene. Germline loops: CDR1 GTSNPN, CDR2 SVGIG (reference sequence). There are 13 residues in the CDR3. CDR3 DNA: TGTGCCTGGAGTAGACAGGGGACTCAGCCCCAGCATTTT. The encoded protein is CAWSRQGTQPQHF. The whole variable domain, filled in from reference TRBV30 and TRBJ1-5, reads SQTIHQWPATLVQPVGSPLSLECTVEGTSNPNLYWYRQAAGRGLQLLFYSVGIGQISSEVPQNLSASRPQDRQFILSSKKLLLSDSGFYLCAWSRQGTQPQHFGDGTRLSIL.

The chain couples TRBV12-3 or TRBV12-4 to TRBJ1-1; D not certain. The ends were cut back, 6 bases at V and 3 bases at J, with 11 bases in the middle. There are 13 residues in the CDR3. This CDR3 is CASRAAGYTEAFF. The DNA for the CDR3 is TGTGCCAGCAGAGCAGCAGGCTACACTGAAGCTTTCTTT.

The chain has TRBV7-9 and TRBJ1-2, with 8 nucleotides matching TRBD1. The germline V gene encodes CDR1 SEHNR and CDR2 FQNEAQ (reference sequence). This CDR3 contains 18 residues. V lost 5 bases, J lost 4 bases, and 18 bases stayed unmatched. The CDR3: CASSLQGQVEFGGYGYTF. DNA for the CDR3: TGTGCCAGCAGCCTACAGGGACAGGTGGAGTTCGGCGGCTATGGCTACACCTTC.

The chain employs TRBV13 and TRBJ2-2; 8 bases agree with TRBD1. Germline V CDR1 and CDR2: PRHDT, FYEKMQ (reference sequence). The junction had 12 bases not matched to a gene; V was cut back by 2 bases and J by 1 base. This CDR3 region has 19 residues. The CDR3 region is CASSLPLEFGTGNTGELFF. The CDR3 DNA is TGTGCCAGCAGCTTACCCCTGGAATTCGGGACAGGGAACACCGGGGAGCTGTTTTTT.

This chain links TRBV5-8 with TRBJ2-7, with D perhaps matching TRBD1 (6 bases). From germline, CDR1 is SGHTS and CDR2 YDEGEE. V shed 2 bases and J shed 4 bases, with 13 bases lying between them. The CDR3 is made up of 14 amino acids. CDR3 nucleotides: TGTGCCAGCAGCTTAGGGACACCTCCATACGAGCAGTACTTC. Translation gives CASSLGTPPYEQYF.

The chain uses TRBV24-1 and TRBJ2-3, with TRBD1 matching over 7 bases. Germline-derived CDR1 and CDR2 are KGHDR and SFDVKD. The CDR3 has 15 amino acids. Trimming removed 6 bases from V and 1 base from J; junction bases left unmatched: 6. In DNA form, the CDR3 reads TGTGCCACCAGTCAAACAGGGGAAGGCACAGATACGCAGTATTTT. Its protein is CATSQTGEGTDTQYF.

CDR3 sequence: CASSQLRDSYNEQFF. CDR3 nucleotide sequence: TGTGCCAGCAGTCAATTACGCGACTCGTACAATGAGCAGTTCTTC. The V gene is TRBV6-2 or TRBV6-3, the J gene TRBJ2-1; D is unclear. There are 15 residues in the CDR3. V lost 5 bases to trimming and J lost 4 bases, with 15 bases between them. The V gene's germline CDR1 is MNHEY and CDR2 SVGEGT.

This clone was seen only a few times. The genes are TRBV18 and TRBJ1-2; TRBD1 aligns across 9 bases. The CDR3 runs to 16 residues. From germline, CDR1 is KGHSH and CDR2 LQKENI. V dropped 0 bases and J dropped 7; count of bases not matched to a gene: 9. CDR3 sequence: CASSPPGATGGSGYTF. CDR3 DNA: TGTGCCAGCTCACCACCCGGGGCGACAGGGGGAAGTGGCTACACCTTC.

The chain combines TRBV12-3 or TRBV12-4 with TRBJ1-5; perhaps TRBD1 as D (5 bases). V dropped 7 bases and J dropped 7 bases, with 11 bases sitting between them. CDR3 length: 12 residues. The CDR3 DNA reads as TGTGCCAGCACTCTCGACAGACAGCCCCAGCATTTT. Protein product: CASTLDRQPQHF.

V gene TRBV29-1 combines with J gene TRBJ1-2, with D possibly TRBD1 on 5 matching bases. Germline values: CDR1 SQVTM, CDR2 ANQGSEA. Trimming cost V 6 bases and J 4 bases, with 12 bases left between them. This CDR3 contains 12 residues. In DNA, the CDR3 is TGCAGCGTATCGACAGCCCCCTATGGCTACACCTTC. Protein sequence: CSVSTAPYGYTF.

The rearrangement uses TRBV29-1 and TRBJ2-7; 7 nucleotides match TRBD2. Losses at the gene ends were 0 bases for V and 0 bases for J; bases not matched to a gene: 8. Germline V gene data show CDR1 as SQVTM and CDR2 as ANQGSEA. The CDR3 spans 16 residues. The CDR3: CSVEDPGRGSSYEQYF. For the CDR3, the DNA is TGCAGCGTTGAAGATCCTGGGCGGGGGAGCTCCTACGAGCAGTACTTC.

The chain couples TRBV11-2 to TRBJ1-3; a possible D gene is TRBD1 (6 bases). CDR1 SGHAT and CDR2 FQNNGV come from the germline V gene. V lost 2 bases and J 3 bases, leaving 11 bases between the germline ends. CDR3 length equals 15 residues. The CDR3 protein is CASSLLAQGGNTIYF. CDR3 nucleotide sequence: TGTGCCAGCAGCTTATTGGCACAGGGTGGAAACACCATATATTTT.

The chain joins TRBV6-5 to TRBJ2-4, with a possible D match to TRBD1 (6 bases). CDR1 is MNHEY, CDR2 SVGAGI, per germline. This CDR3 spans 13 amino acids. The V end was cut by 5 bases, the J end by 6 bases, with 11 bases between. For the CDR3, the DNA is TGTGCCAGCAGTCCCGGACAGACAAACATTCAGTACTTC. This translates into CASSPGQTNIQYF.

The table lists this clone with a few counts. V gene TRBV21-1 combines with J gene TRBJ2-1; whether TRBD2, the table's D call, matches the DNA was not checked. TRBV21-1 is deemed a pseudogene. The CDR3 has 15 residues. The CDR3 loop reads CASSEPGVSYNEQFF. CDR3 nucleotides: TGTGCCAGCAGCGAACCGGGGGTGTCCTACAATGAGCAGTTCTTC.

The CDR3 loop is CASRSQGYNEQFF. The CDR3 region has the DNA TGTGCCAGCAGGTCCCAGGGTTACAATGAGCAGTTCTTC. The gene calls are TRBV12-3 or TRBV12-4 and TRBJ2-1; TRBD1 is a possible D gene (5 bases). V shed 6 bases and J shed 4 bases, with 10 bases lying between them. The CDR3 sequence is 13 residues long.

This chain links TRBV10-2 with TRBJ2-2; the match to TRBD1 covers 7 bases. The CDR3 spans 15 residues. Germline V gene sequence: CDR1 WSHSY, CDR2 SAAADI. With 3 bases clipped from V and 6 bases from J, the junction kept 7 bases outside the gene matches. In DNA, the CDR3 is TGCGCCAGCAGTGAACAGACAGGGTGGGCCGGGGAGCTGTTTTTT. It yields the protein CASSEQTGWAGELFF.

The rearrangement links TRBV10-3 to TRBJ2-7, with 7 bases identical to TRBD1. Losses at the gene ends were 4 bases for V and 4 bases for J; bases not matched to a gene: 4. The CDR3 contains 13 residues. Germline CDR1 is ENHRY and CDR2 is SYGVKD. CDR3 bases: TGTGCCATCAGTGTCGAGGGACAGTACGAGCAGTACTTC. This encodes CAISVEGQYEQYF.

The V and J genes are TRBV2 and TRBJ2-4; the D gene is possibly TRBD2 (6 bases). The ends were cut back, 0 bases at V and 0 bases at J, with 12 bases in the middle. The germline gives CDR1 SNHLY, CDR2 FYNNEI. The CDR3 runs to 17 residues. The DNA for the CDR3 is TGTGCCAGCAGTGAAGCTGTTTTGGGACTAGCCAAAAACATTCAGTACTTC. Translating gives CASSEAVLGLAKNIQYF.